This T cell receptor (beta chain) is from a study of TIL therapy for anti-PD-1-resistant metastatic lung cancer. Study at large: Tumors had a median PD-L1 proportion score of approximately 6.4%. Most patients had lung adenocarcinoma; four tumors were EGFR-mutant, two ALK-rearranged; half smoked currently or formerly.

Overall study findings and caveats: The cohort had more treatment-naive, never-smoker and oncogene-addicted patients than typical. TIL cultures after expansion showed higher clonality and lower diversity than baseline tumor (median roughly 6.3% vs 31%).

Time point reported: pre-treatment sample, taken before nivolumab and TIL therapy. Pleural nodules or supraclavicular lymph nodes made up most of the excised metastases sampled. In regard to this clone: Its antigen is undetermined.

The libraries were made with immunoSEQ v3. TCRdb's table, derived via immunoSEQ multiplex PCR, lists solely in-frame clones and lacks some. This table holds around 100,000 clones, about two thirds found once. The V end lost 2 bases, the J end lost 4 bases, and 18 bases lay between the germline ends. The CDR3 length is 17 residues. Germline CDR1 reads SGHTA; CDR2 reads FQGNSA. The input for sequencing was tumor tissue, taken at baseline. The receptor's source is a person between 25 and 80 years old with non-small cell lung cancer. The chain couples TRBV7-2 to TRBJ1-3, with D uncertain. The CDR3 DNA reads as TGTGCCAGCAGCTTACTCGGCGGCTTGCTGTCAGGAAACACCATATATTTT. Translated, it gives CASSLLGGLLSGNTIYF.